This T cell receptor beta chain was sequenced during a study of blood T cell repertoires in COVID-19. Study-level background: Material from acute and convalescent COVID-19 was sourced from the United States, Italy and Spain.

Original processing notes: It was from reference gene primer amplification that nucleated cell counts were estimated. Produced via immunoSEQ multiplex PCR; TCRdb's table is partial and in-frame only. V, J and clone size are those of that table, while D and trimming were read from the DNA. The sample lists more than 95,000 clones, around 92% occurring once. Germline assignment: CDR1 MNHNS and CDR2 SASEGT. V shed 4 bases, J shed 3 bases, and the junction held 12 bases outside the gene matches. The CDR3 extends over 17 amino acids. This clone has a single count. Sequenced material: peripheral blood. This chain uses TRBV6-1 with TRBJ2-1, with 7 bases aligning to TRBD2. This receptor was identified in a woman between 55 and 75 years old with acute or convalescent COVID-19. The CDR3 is CASSAAATGGFYNEQFF. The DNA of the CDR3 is TGTGCCAGCAGTGCGGCGGCTACCGGGGGGTTCTACAATGAGCAGTTCTTC.